The 28 T cell receptor beta chains reported below all come from one sample, sequenced in a study of blood T cell repertoires in COVID-19 (dated by TCRdb to 2020 to 2022). The method was the immunoSEQ multiplex PCR assay. Sourced from immuneACCESS, this table was stored by TCRdb with only in-frame sequences that have V and J called. A share of the clones is absent; for the studies checked, an unresolved V gene accounts for under half, and the remainder has no known explanation. Here the sample has roughly 70,000 clones; 70% to 90% occur a single time. The ten biggest clones cover roughly 1.4% of the sample. The material sequenced was peripheral blood. Receptors were obtained from a human donor in a cohort sampled during active COVID-19.

The chain recombines TRBV6-4 with TRBJ2-1; tentatively, D is TRBD2 (6 bases). The CDR3 runs 14 residues. CDR1 and CDR2 (germline): MRHNA, SNTAGT. V lost 4 bases to trimming and J lost 7 bases, with 14 bases between them. The CDR3 region is CASSGGHSGNEQFF. CDR3 nucleotide sequence: TGTGCCAGCAGTGGAGGGCACAGCGGGAATGAGCAGTTCTTC.

J is TRBJ2-1 and V is TRBV5-1; TRBD2 aligns across 13 bases. Germline CDR1 SGHRS, CDR2 YFSETQ. V dropped 4 bases and J dropped 0; count of bases not matched to a gene: 7. CDR3 size: 18 residues. The CDR3 protein is CASSATSGRKSSYNEQFF. CDR3 DNA sequence: TGCGCCAGCAGCGCGACTAGCGGGAGGAAGAGCTCCTACAATGAGCAGTTCTTC.

The chain links TRBV5-1 to TRBJ1-3; 10 bases map to TRBD1. The CDR3 covers 16 residues. V shed 0 bases, J shed 0 bases, and the junction held 0 bases outside the gene matches. Germline assignment: CDR1 SGHRS and CDR2 YFSETQ. In DNA form, the CDR3 reads TGCGCCAGCAGCTTGGGGACAGGGGGCTCTGGAAACACCATATATTTT. It specifies CASSLGTGGSGNTIYF.

This clone was seen a handful of times. This sequence joins TRBV3-1 (or the pseudogene TRBV3-2) and TRBJ2-2; D is possibly TRBD2 (6 bases). Trimming took off 6 bases at V and 4 bases at J, with 9 bases between the two ends. The V gene's germline CDR1 is LGHDT and CDR2 YNNKEL (reference sequence). This CDR3 comprises 13 residues. CDR3 loop: CASRDYGTGELFF. Here the CDR3 DNA reads TGTGCCAGCAGGGACTACGGCACCGGGGAGCTGTTTTTT.

The genes are TRBV12-5 and TRBJ2-5; 7 bases agree with TRBD2. The CDR3 runs to 15 residues. The V segment lost 8 bases and the J segment 0 bases; nucleotides outside the gene matches: 9. Germline-derived CDR1 and CDR2 are LGHNT and FRNRAP. The CDR3 loop is CASSGVGGYQETQYF. Written as DNA, the CDR3 is TGTGCTAGTTCGGGGGTGGGAGGGTACCAAGAGACCCAGTACTTC.

The chain links TRBV27 to TRBJ2-2; D uncertain. In germline, CDR1 is MNHEY, CDR2 SMNVEV (reference sequence). This CDR3 contains 12 residues. Trimming stripped 6 bases from V and 6 bases from J, with 8 bases between. The CDR3 reads CASRTEAGELFF. CDR3 sequence (DNA): TGTGCCAGCAGAACCGAGGCCGGGGAGCTGTTTTTT.

This clone came up a few times. V is TRBV6-4 and J is TRBJ2-1, with 9 bases fitting TRBD1. The CDR3 sequence is 16 residues long. Germline CDR1 is MRHNA and CDR2 is SNTAGT. Trimming cost V 5 bases and J 7 bases; bases outside gene matches: 12. DNA of the CDR3: TGTGCCAGCAGTACGAGCCCGGGACAGGGTACGAATGAGCAGTTCTTC. Encoded protein: CASSTSPGQGTNEQFF.

The rearrangement joins TRBV19 to TRBJ2-3; 7 bases match TRBD1. V was pared by 3 bases and J by 1 base, with 10 bases of the junction left unmatched. Germline-derived CDR1 and CDR2 are LNHDA and SQIVND (reference sequence). The CDR3 sequence is 17 residues long. The DNA of the CDR3 is TGTGCCAGTAGTATTAGGTTCGGACAGGCCCGCACAGATACGCAGTATTTT. Its protein is CASSIRFGQARTDTQYF.

This chain links TRBV7-9 with TRBJ2-7; a possible D gene is TRBD1 (5 bases). Between the trimmed V and J ends, which lost 1 base and 6 bases, there was a span of 13 bases. The CDR3 consists of 14 residues. Germline V gene data show CDR1 as SEHNR and CDR2 as FQNEAQ (reference sequence). CDR3 nucleotide sequence: TGTGCCAGCAGCTTAGACGCCAGGGCTTCCGAGCAGTACGTC. Protein: CASSLDARASEQYV.

The CDR3 DNA reads as TGTGCCAGCAGCGAACTCGGGACAGGGGAAGAAAAACTGTTTTTT. Encoded protein: CASSELGTGEEKLFF. V gene TRBV2 combines with J gene TRBJ1-4; 10 positions agree with TRBD1. Germline CDR1 is SNHLY and CDR2 is FYNNEI. The J segment lost 8 bases and the V segment lost 6 bases, leaving 9 bases of the junction unmatched. The CDR3 loop spans 15 amino acids.

The V and J genes are TRBV24-1 and TRBJ1-1; D unclear. The CDR3 spans 13 residues. Germline V gene data show CDR1 as KGHDR and CDR2 as SFDVKD. Trimming pared 4 bases from V and 4 bases from J, leaving 9 bases between. Here the CDR3 reads CATSESGGTEAFF. For the CDR3, the DNA is TGTGCCACCAGTGAGAGTGGTGGCACTGAAGCTTTCTTT.

The V gene is TRBV7-2, the J gene TRBJ2-3, with 9 nucleotides matching TRBD2. The CDR3 is made up of 17 amino acids. J was trimmed by 6 bases and V by 7 bases; bases with no gene match: 17. Germline CDR1 is SGHTA and CDR2 is FQGNSA. The DNA for the CDR3 is TGTGCCAGCACCTCTGCGGGGGGGTCCCAGCGATCGGATACGCAGTATTTT. It translates to CASTSAGGSQRSDTQYF. The full variable domain, its missing parts supplied by reference TRBV7-2 and TRBJ2-3, is GAGVSQSPSNKVTEKGKDVELRCDPISGHTALYWYRQSLGQGLEFLIYFQGNSAPDKSGLPSDRFSAERTGGSVSTLTIQRTQQEDSAVYLCASTSAGGSQRSDTQYFGPGTRLTVL.

V usage is TRBV2 and J usage is TRBJ1-4, with D possibly being TRBD1 (6 bases). V lost 6 bases to trimming and J lost 7 bases, with 15 bases between them. CDR3 length: 14 amino acids. CDR1 is SNHLY and CDR2 is FYNNEI in the germline V gene. CDR3 coding DNA: TGTGCCAGCAGGACCCTTTCAGGGGTTGAAAAACTGTTTTTT. Protein product: CASRTLSGVEKLFF.

This clone showed up just once. J is TRBJ2-3 and V is TRBV5-1; 7 nucleotides match TRBD2. CDR3 length: 15 residues. CDR1 is SGHRS and CDR2 is YFSETQ in the germline V gene. V trimming: 4 bases; J trimming: 2 bases; junction bases outside the gene matches: 7. This chain's CDR3 is CASSLRLASTDTQYF. For the CDR3, the DNA is TGCGCCAGCAGCCTACGACTAGCATCCACAGATACGCAGTATTTT.

This clone was counted between two and nine times. The chain uses TRBV7-9 and TRBJ2-7, with D unresolved. Germline-derived CDR1 and CDR2 are SEHNR and FQNEAQ (reference sequence). Trimming cost V 5 bases and J 7 bases, with 9 bases left between them. This CDR3 region has 11 residues. The CDR3 region is CASSRNQEQYF. The CDR3 nucleotides read TGTGCCAGCAGCAGAAATCAGGAGCAGTACTTC.

This clone was seen once. The V and J genes are TRBV5-5 and TRBJ2-7; TRBD2 matches 11 bases. The CDR3 runs to 16 residues. After removal of 2 bases from V and 2 bases from J, the junction contained 6 bases not matched to a gene. Germline CDR1 and CDR2: SGHKS and YYEKEE (reference sequence). The CDR3 region is CASSLTGTSGAYEQYF. Written as DNA, the CDR3 is TGTGCCAGCAGCTTAACAGGGACTAGCGGAGCCTACGAGCAGTACTTC.

The J gene is TRBJ1-2, the V gene TRBV21-1; the table calls TRBD1, which could not be checked here. TRBV21-1 is assigned pseudogene status. The CDR3 covers 11 residues. The CDR3 reads CASSKASVYTF. DNA for the CDR3: TGTGCCAGCAGCAAAGCTTCAGTGTACACCTTC.

This rearrangement joins TRBV28 to TRBJ2-5; possible D gene TRBD1, 6 bases. The germline V gene encodes CDR1 MDHEN and CDR2 SYDVKM. V was shortened by 5 bases and J by 4 bases, with 20 bases between the two germline ends. This CDR3 spans 16 amino acids. The CDR3 DNA sequence: TGTGCCAGCAGTGCTCAATCGTGGGGGCGAGGAGAGACCCAGTACTTC. It codes for CASSAQSWGRGETQYF.

DNA for the CDR3: TGTGCCAGTACTGGCGGGGTAACACAAGAGACCCAGTACTTC. Translating it yields CASTGGVTQETQYF. The rearrangement links TRBV19 to TRBJ2-5, with D perhaps matching TRBD2 (6 bases). This CDR3 has 14 amino acids. The germline V and J ends were trimmed by 7 bases and 2 bases, with 14 bases remaining between them. Germline loops: CDR1 LNHDA, CDR2 SQIVND (reference sequence).

This clone showed up many times. The chain couples TRBV15 to TRBJ2-6; no definite D call. V was trimmed by 0 bases and J by 2 bases, leaving 5 bases between them. The germline CDR1 and CDR2 sequences are LNHNV and YYDKDF (reference sequence). The CDR3 extends over 15 amino acids. CDR3 coding DNA: TGTGCCACCAGCAGAGACAGGACTGGGGCCAACGTCCTGACTTTC. Translating it yields CATSRDRTGANVLTF.

V is TRBV6-5 and J is TRBJ1-5, with 7 positions matching TRBD1. There are 15 residues in the CDR3. The V segment lost 7 bases and the J segment 3 bases; nucleotides outside the gene matches: 9. Germline CDR1 MNHEY, CDR2 SVGAGI. CDR3 DNA sequence: TGTGCCAGCATGGAGGGGGCAGGGGCCAATCAGCCCCAGCATTTT. It specifies CASMEGAGANQPQHF.

V is TRBV12-5 and J is TRBJ2-1, with D perhaps matching TRBD2 (7 bases). The CDR3 runs to 19 residues. Germline lookup yields CDR1 LGHNT and CDR2 FRNRAP. V lost 2 bases, J lost 4 bases, and 24 bases lay in between. The CDR3 nucleotides read TGTGCTAGTGGTTTGTACTTAGAGAGGGGGGGCCGGCGGTACAATGAGCAGTTCTTC. Its protein product is CASGLYLERGGRRYNEQFF.

This sequence joins TRBV6-5 and TRBJ2-5, with D possibly being TRBD2 (6 bases). V was clipped by 6 bases and J by 3 bases, with 8 bases between them. CDR3 size: 12 residues. Germline CDR1 is MNHEY and CDR2 is SVGAGI. The CDR3 reads CASRGGKETQYF. CDR3 sequence (DNA): TGTGCCAGCAGGGGGGGTAAAGAGACCCAGTACTTC.

V usage is TRBV6-1 and J usage is TRBJ2-7; 9 nucleotides line up with TRBD2. In germline, CDR1 is MNHNS, CDR2 SASEGT. The CDR3 runs to 15 residues. V gave up 1 base and J gave up 3 bases; unmatched junction bases: 4. The CDR3 sequence is CASSEGGTSYYEQYV. The CDR3 DNA reads TGTGCCAGCAGTGAAGGGGGGACTAGCTACTACGAGCAGTACGTC.

This rearrangement joins TRBV7-2 to TRBJ2-2, with D maybe TRBD2 (5 bases). This CDR3 has 15 amino acids. V was clipped by 1 base and J by 3 bases, with 9 bases between them. CDR1 SGHTA and CDR2 FQGNSA come from the germline V gene. The CDR3 spells CASSLEGGYTGELFF. Here the CDR3 DNA reads TGTGCCAGCAGCTTAGAAGGCGGGTACACCGGGGAGCTGTTTTTT.

V usage is TRBV5-5 and J usage is TRBJ1-5; 12 nucleotides line up with TRBD1. The CDR3 has 16 residues. J was trimmed by 7 bases and V by 4 bases; bases with no gene match: 9. Germline V gives CDR1 SGHKS, CDR2 YYEKEE (reference sequence). CDR3 sequence reads: CASSPGTGGIRQPQHF. CDR3 nucleotides: TGTGCCAGCAGCCCGGGGACAGGGGGCATCAGGCAGCCCCAGCATTTT.

This chain joins TRBV5-5 and TRBJ1-1; TRBD1 matches at 8 bases. Germline trimming cut 1 base from V and 5 bases from J; bases unmatched to any gene: 4. Germline V gene data show CDR1 as SGHKS and CDR2 as YYEKEE (reference sequence). The CDR3 sequence is 14 residues long. The CDR3 here is CASSLTGGYTEAFF. In DNA, the CDR3 is TGTGCCAGCAGCTTGACAGGGGGGTATACTGAAGCTTTCTTT.

This chain connects TRBV9 to TRBJ2-2; 9 nucleotides line up with TRBD2. The CDR3 consists of 16 residues. V lost 3 bases and J lost 4; bases outside the gene matches: 7. In germline, CDR1 is SGDLS, CDR2 YYNGEE. CDR3 residues: CASSALAGEVTGELFF. DNA of the CDR3: TGTGCCAGCAGCGCCTTAGCGGGAGAAGTCACCGGGGAGCTGTTTTTT.